This TCR beta chain derives from a study of OX40 agonist ivuxolimab in advanced cancers. The germline V gene encodes CDR1 SGHAT and CDR2 FQDESV (reference sequence). The ends were cut back, 5 bases at V and 10 bases at J, with 18 bases in the middle. The CDR3 runs 14 residues. The method was immunoSEQ multiplex PCR; TCRdb's version includes in-frame clones alone and lacks a portion of them. The sample contains approximately 66,000 clones, 80% to 90% of which appear only once. This chain joins TRBV11-1 and TRBJ2-1, with D perhaps matching TRBD2 (6 bases). Source: CD4+ or CD8+ T cells sorted from blood, taken in a trial of the OX40 agonist ivuxolimab. The clonotype was recovered from an adult with an advanced solid tumor such as melanoma, head and neck, liver or kidney cancer. CDR3 sequence (DNA): TGTGCCAGCAGCGCGGCCCGCTCTGCGGGGGAGCAGTTCTTC. It encodes CASSAARSAGEQFF. Combining the CDR3 with reference TRBV11-1 and TRBJ2-1 gives the whole variable domain EAEVAQSPRYKITEKSQAVAFWCDPISGHATLYWYRQILGQGPELLVQFQDESVVDDSQLPKDRFSAERLKGVDSTLKIQPAELGDSAMYLCASSAARSAGEQFFGPGTRLTVL.